A single sample gave rise to the 22 T cell receptor beta chains below, sequenced in a study of blood T cell repertoires in COVID-19. Sequenced by immunoSEQ multiplex PCR; TCRdb stores in-frame clones only, minus some. The sample yields more than 30,000 clones, approximately 91% seen once. The source material was peripheral blood. The source of these receptors is a man between 60 and 75 years old with active COVID-19.

The rearrangement links TRBV7-2 to TRBJ2-3, with TRBD1 matching over 7 bases. V dropped 5 bases and J dropped 2; count of bases not matched to a gene: 4. The CDR3 loop spans 14 amino acids. Germline V gene lookup returns CDR1 SGHTA and CDR2 FQGNSA. The CDR3 is CASSTQGYTDTQYF. The CDR3, as DNA: TGTGCCAGCAGCACACAGGGGTACACAGATACGCAGTATTTT.

The chain combines TRBV5-1 with TRBJ2-1; 10 nucleotides align to TRBD2. V gave up 4 bases and J gave up 0 bases; unmatched junction bases: 10. The germline V gene encodes CDR1 SGHRS and CDR2 YFSETQ. The CDR3 runs 18 residues. The CDR3 loop is CASSRGLADRSSYNEQFF. In nucleotides, the CDR3 is TGCGCCAGCAGCCGAGGACTAGCGGATCGGAGCTCCTACAATGAGCAGTTCTTC. Filled out from reference TRBV5-1 and TRBJ2-1, the complete variable domain reads KAGVTQTPRYLIKTRGQQVTLSCSPISGHRSVSWYQQTPGQGLQFLFEYFSETQRNKGNFPGRFSGRQFSNSRSEMNVSTLELGDSALYLCASSRGLADRSSYNEQFFGPGTRLTVL.

The V call is TRBV28, the J call TRBJ2-7; 9 bases fit TRBD2. CDR3 length: 15 amino acids. CDR1 and CDR2 (germline): MDHEN, SYDVKM. J gave up 4 bases and V 10 bases, and 14 bases lay outside the gene matches. This CDR3 reads CAINSVAGVAYEQYF. CDR3 in DNA: TGTGCCATCAACTCAGTAGCGGGAGTGGCGTACGAGCAGTACTTC.

V and J are TRBV11-2 and TRBJ2-3, with D possibly being TRBD2 (6 bases). This CDR3 has 15 amino acids. Germline values: CDR1 SGHAT, CDR2 FQNNGV. Trimming pared 5 bases from V and 2 bases from J, leaving 14 bases between. As DNA, the CDR3 is TGTGCCAGCAGCCTTTATTCTAGCGCCACAGATACGCAGTATTTT. Amino acids: CASSLYSSATDTQYF.

The chain links TRBV9 to TRBJ2-3, with D uncertain. V was shortened by 0 bases and J by 7 bases, with 6 bases between the two germline ends. Per the germline V gene, CDR1 is SGDLS and CDR2 is YYNGEE. The CDR3 covers 12 residues. CDR3 sequence: CASSVDLYTQYF. The CDR3 DNA reads TGTGCCAGCAGCGTAGATTTATATACGCAGTATTTT.

This sequence joins TRBV5-5 and TRBJ2-7; D is unclear. This CDR3 is built from 16 residues. Trimming took off 0 bases at V and 0 bases at J, with 13 bases between the two ends. The V gene's germline CDR1 is SGHKS and CDR2 YYEKEE (reference sequence). As DNA, the CDR3 is TGTGCCAGCAGCTTGGCCAGGAAGATCAACTCCTACGAGCAGTACTTC. Its translation is CASSLARKINSYEQYF.

The V and J genes are TRBV7-8 and TRBJ1-1; no firm D call. Germline loops: CDR1 SGHVS, CDR2 FQNEAQ. This CDR3 spans 12 amino acids. V was cut by 0 bases and J by 11 bases, with 10 bases left in between. The CDR3 protein is CASSLAATPAFF. As DNA, the CDR3 is TGTGCCAGCAGCTTAGCAGCCACCCCCGCTTTCTTT.

This sequence joins TRBV2 and TRBJ2-7, with 12 bases fitting TRBD2. Trimming at V came to 8 bases and at J to 6 bases, leaving 8 bases not matched to a gene. The germline V gene encodes CDR1 SNHLY and CDR2 FYNNEI. The CDR3 consists of 14 residues. The CDR3 DNA follows: TGTGCCAGCGCTTGGACTAGCGGGACTCTCGAGCAGTACTTC. This translates into CASAWTSGTLEQYF.

This clone counts as medium-sized. J is TRBJ1-5 and V is TRBV23-1; 9 bases are shared with TRBD1. TRBV23-1 has ORF status, its function being uncertain. This CDR3 spans 15 amino acids. For the CDR3, the DNA is TGCGTACCGGGACAGGGCCCATATAGCAATCAGCCCCAGCATTTT. Amino acid sequence: CVPGQGPYSNQPQHF.

V gene TRBV6-2 or TRBV6-3 combines with J gene TRBJ2-3; tentatively, D is TRBD1 (6 bases). CDR1 and CDR2 from the germline V gene are MNHEY and SVGEGT. The CDR3 is 17 residues long. Trimming removed 0 bases at V and 6 bases at J, with 19 bases between. The CDR3 is CASSYSRKTGGSDTQYF. Here the CDR3 DNA reads TGTGCCAGCAGTTACTCCAGAAAGACAGGTGGGAGTGATACGCAGTATTTT.

The chain uses TRBV10-3 and TRBJ2-1, with 9 bases matching TRBD2. CDR1 ENHRY and CDR2 SYGVKD come from the germline V gene. Germline trimming cut 0 bases from V and 4 bases from J; bases unmatched to any gene: 4. The CDR3 is 16 amino acids. CDR3 amino acids: CAISESFSGGYNEQFF. In nucleotides, the CDR3 is TGTGCCATCAGTGAGTCTTTTAGCGGGGGTTACAATGAGCAGTTCTTC.

V usage is TRBV6-4 and J usage is TRBJ2-4; the match to TRBD2 covers 10 bases. This CDR3 contains 14 residues. Germline V gene sequence: CDR1 MRHNA, CDR2 SNTAGT. The V segment lost 8 bases and the J segment 4 bases; nucleotides outside the gene matches: 5. As DNA, the CDR3 is TGTGCCAGCCTTCGGACTAGCGGAAAAAACATTCAGTACTTC. It codes for CASLRTSGKNIQYF.

The J gene is TRBJ1-4, the V gene TRBV4-1, with TRBD1 matching over 8 bases. There are 13 residues in the CDR3. Looked up from germline, CDR1 is MGHRA and CDR2 is YSYEKL. Germline trimming cut 7 bases from V and 8 bases from J; bases unmatched to any gene: 6. Written as DNA, the CDR3 is TGCGCCAGCACGGACAGGGCCGACGAAAAACTGTTTTTT. Translation gives CASTDRADEKLFF.

The V gene is TRBV9, the J gene TRBJ2-7; possibly TRBD1 for D (6 bases). Trimming took 4 bases from V and 2 from J, leaving 16 bases between them. The germline V gene has CDR1 SGDLS and CDR2 YYNGEE. The CDR3 has 15 residues. The CDR3 here is CASSPGQSVTYEQYF. CDR3 DNA sequence: TGTGCCAGCAGCCCTGGACAGAGCGTGACCTACGAGCAGTACTTC.

This clone was seen only a few times. The CDR3 loop is CASSLGRWGDSPLHF. The DNA of the CDR3 is TGTGCCAGCAGCTTGGGTCGTTGGGGCGATTCACCCCTCCACTTT. The chain employs TRBV11-1 and TRBJ1-6; TRBD1 might be the D (5 bases). The CDR3 runs to 15 residues. The V gene's germline CDR1 is SGHAT and CDR2 FQDESV (reference sequence). With 3 bases removed from V and 8 bases from J, the gap between germline ends came to 14 bases. The variable domain in full, completed from reference TRBV11-1 and TRBJ1-6, reads EAEVAQSPRYKITEKSQAVAFWCDPISGHATLYWYRQILGQGPELLVQFQDESVVDDSQLPKDRFSAERLKGVDSTLKIQPAELGDSAMYLCASSLGRWGDSPLHFGNGTRLTVT.

The rearrangement joins TRBV19 to TRBJ2-2, with 7 nucleotides matching TRBD1. Germline CDR1 reads LNHDA; CDR2 reads SQIVND (reference sequence). The CDR3 runs 14 residues. The V gene end was trimmed by 5 bases and the J gene end by 6 bases; junction bases not matched to a gene: 6. The CDR3 nucleotides read TGTGCCAGTAGTGATGGACAGGAGGCCGGGGAGCTGTTTTTT. Translated, it gives CASSDGQEAGELFF.

This chain uses TRBV18 with TRBJ1-1; D is undetermined. This CDR3 spans 15 amino acids. Germline V gene lookup returns CDR1 KGHSH and CDR2 LQKENI. The ends were cut back, 3 bases at V and 1 base at J, with 12 bases in the middle. In nucleotides, the CDR3 is TGTGCCAGCTCACCGTATTCAGGCCGGAACACTGAAGCTTTCTTT. It translates to CASSPYSGRNTEAFF.

The J gene is TRBJ2-7, the V gene TRBV5-6; 10 nucleotides line up with TRBD2. The CDR3 length is 15 residues. J gave up 0 bases and V 4 bases, and 4 bases lay outside the gene matches. The germline V gene has CDR1 SGHDT and CDR2 YYEEEE. CDR3 region: CASSVLAGASYEQYF. The CDR3 DNA sequence: TGTGCCAGCAGCGTCCTAGCGGGAGCCTCCTACGAGCAGTACTTC.

The genes are TRBV12-3 or TRBV12-4 and TRBJ2-2; 7 nucleotides agree with TRBD1. The CDR3 contains 13 residues. V lost 8 bases, J lost 4 bases, and 4 bases stayed unmatched. This CDR3 reads CASGDRFTGELFF. CDR3 DNA sequence: TGTGCCAGCGGGGACAGATTCACCGGGGAGCTGTTTTTT.

This rearrangement joins TRBV7-2 to TRBJ2-3; tentatively, D is TRBD1 (6 bases). The CDR3 consists of 11 residues. V gave up 5 bases and J gave up 6 bases, with 6 bases separating them. From germline, CDR1 is SGHTA and CDR2 FQGNSA. In DNA form, the CDR3 reads TGTGCCAGCAGCAGGGGGGATACGCAGTATTTT. Amino acids: CASSRGDTQYF. The whole variable domain, remainder taken from reference TRBV7-2 and TRBJ2-3, is GAGVSQSPSNKVTEKGKDVELRCDPISGHTALYWYRQSLGQGLEFLIYFQGNSAPDKSGLPSDRFSAERTGGSVSTLTIQRTQQEDSAVYLCASSRGDTQYFGPGTRLTVL.

The rearrangement joins TRBV3-1 (or the pseudogene TRBV3-2) to TRBJ2-7; no reliable D call. Germline CDR1 LGHDT, CDR2 YNNKEL (reference sequence). The ends were cut back, 4 bases at V and 0 bases at J, with 10 bases in the middle. The CDR3 covers 14 residues. DNA of the CDR3: TGTGCCAGCAGCCCCAACGCACTCTCCTACGAGCAGTACTTC. This encodes CASSPNALSYEQYF.

This chain joins TRBV12-5 and TRBJ2-6, with 13 bases fitting TRBD2. In germline, CDR1 is LGHNT, CDR2 FRNRAP. Germline trimming cut 1 base from V and 6 bases from J; bases unmatched to any gene: 6. The CDR3 consists of 18 residues. CDR3 sequence (DNA): TGTGCTAGTGGTTTGGCCGGGACTAGCGGGATTGAGGCCAACGTCCTGACTTTC. Encoded protein: CASGLAGTSGIEANVLTF. Using reference TRBV12-5 and TRBJ2-6 for the parts outside the CDR3, the full variable domain is DARVTQTPRHKVTEMGQEVTMRCQPILGHNTVFWYRQTMMQGLELLAYFRNRAPLDDSGMPKDRFSAEMPDATLATLKIQPSEPRDSAVYFCASGLAGTSGIEANVLTFGAGSRLTVL.